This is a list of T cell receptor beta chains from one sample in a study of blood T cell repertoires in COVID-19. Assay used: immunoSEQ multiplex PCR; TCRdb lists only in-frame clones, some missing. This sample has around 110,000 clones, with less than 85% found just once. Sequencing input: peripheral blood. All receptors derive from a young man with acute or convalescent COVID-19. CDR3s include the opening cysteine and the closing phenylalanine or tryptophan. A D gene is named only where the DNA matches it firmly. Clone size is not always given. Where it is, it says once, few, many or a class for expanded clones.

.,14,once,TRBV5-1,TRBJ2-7,TGCGCCAGCAGCTTGGTCAGCGGCGACTACGAGCAGTACTTC,CASSLVSGDYEQYF
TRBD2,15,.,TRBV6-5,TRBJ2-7,TGTGCCAGCAGTTACCGGCTAGCGGGGTCCTACGAGCAGTACTTC,CASSYRLAGSYEQYF
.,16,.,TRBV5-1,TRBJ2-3,TGCGCCAGCAGCCCTAACATTCCGACTAACACAGATACGCAGTATTTT,CASSPNIPTNTDTQYF
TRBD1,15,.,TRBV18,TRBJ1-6,TGTGCCAGCTCACAAGCCGGGACAGTTAATTCACCCCTCCACTTT,CASSQAGTVNSPLHF
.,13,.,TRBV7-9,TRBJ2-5,TGTGCCGGAAAACAGGGACCTCAAGAGACCCAGTACTTC,CAGKQGPQETQYF
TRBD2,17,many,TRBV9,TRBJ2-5,TGTGCCAGCAGCGTAGGGACTAGCGGGGGAGCCAAAGAGACCCAGTACTTC,CASSVGTSGGAKETQYF
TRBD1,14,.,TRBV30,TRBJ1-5,TGTGCCTGGAGTAGGACAGGGGGCAATCAGCCCCAGCATTTT,CAWSRTGGNQPQHF
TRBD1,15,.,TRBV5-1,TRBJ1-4,TGCGCCAGCAAGACAGAGGGGGCGCGTGGAGAAAAACTGTTTTTT,CASKTEGARGEKLFF
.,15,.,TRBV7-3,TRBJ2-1,TGTGCCAGCAGCCCAAGCGGAAGCTCCTACAATGAGCAGTTCTTC,CASSPSGSSYNEQFF
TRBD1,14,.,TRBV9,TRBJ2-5,TGTGCCAGCAGCGAGATAGGGACAGGAGAGACCCAGTACTTC,CASSEIGTGETQYF
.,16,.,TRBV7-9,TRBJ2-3,TGTGCCAGCAGCTTAGAAAGAAAAGAGGTCACAGATACGCAGTATTTT,CASSLERKEVTDTQYF
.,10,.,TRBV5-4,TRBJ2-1,TGTGCCACGAATGAGGATGAGCAGTTCTTC,CATNEDEQFF
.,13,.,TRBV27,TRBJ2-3,TGTGCCAGCAGTTTATATTTTCGAGATACGCAGTATTTT,CASSLYFRDTQYF
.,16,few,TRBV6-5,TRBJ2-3,TGTGCCAGCAGTTACTCGCCCGGAACAGGCACAGATACGCAGTATTTT,CASSYSPGTGTDTQYF
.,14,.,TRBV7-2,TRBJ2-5,TGTGCCAGCAGCTTAGTGGGGGGTGCCGAGACCCAGTACTTC,CASSLVGGAETQYF
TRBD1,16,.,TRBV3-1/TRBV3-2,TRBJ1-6,TGTGCCAGCAGCCAGGACAGGACAGGAAATAATTCACCCCTCCACTTT,CASSQDRTGNNSPLHF
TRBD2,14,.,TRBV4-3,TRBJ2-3,TGCGCCAGCAGCTCGGGCGGGGGGGCAGATACGCAGTATTTT,CASSSGGGADTQYF
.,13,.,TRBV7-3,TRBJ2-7,TGTGCCAGCAGCCCCCCCGGACTAAACGAGCAGTACTTC,CASSPPGLNEQYF
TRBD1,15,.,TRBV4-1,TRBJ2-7,TGCGCCAGCAGCCCCAGATCGAGCAGGGGGTACGAGCAGTACTTC,CASSPRSSRGYEQYF
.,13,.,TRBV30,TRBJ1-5,TGTGCCTGGAGTGGTGGGGCCGGGCAGCCCCAGCATTTT,CAWSGGAGQPQHF
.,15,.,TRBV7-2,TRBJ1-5,TGTGCCAGCAGCTCGGCGGCCCGGATAAATCAGCCCCAGCATTTT,CASSSAARINQPQHF
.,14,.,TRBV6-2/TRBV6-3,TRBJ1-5,TGTGCCAGCAGTTGGGGGGGCTCCTATCAGCCCCAGCATTTT,CASSWGGSYQPQHF
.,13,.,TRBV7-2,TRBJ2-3,TGTGCCAGCAGCCAGGGACTCACAGATACGCAGTATTTT,CASSQGLTDTQYF
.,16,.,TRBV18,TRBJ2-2,TGTGCCAGCTCACCGCGGGGAGTCGCGAACACCGGGGAGCTGTTTTTT,CASSPRGVANTGELFF
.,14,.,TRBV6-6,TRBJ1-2,TGTGCCAGCAGTAACGGACAGTTTAACTATGGCTACACCTTC,CASSNGQFNYGYTF
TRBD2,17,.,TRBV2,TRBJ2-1,TGTGCCAGCAGCGCCTTGGGGGGACTAGCGTTAATCAATGAGCAGTTCTTC,CASSALGGLALINEQFF
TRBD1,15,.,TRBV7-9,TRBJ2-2,TGTGCCAGTTGGGGCAGGGGGCCGAACACCGGGGAGCTGTTTTTT,CASWGRGPNTGELFF
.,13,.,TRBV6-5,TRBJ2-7,TGTGCCAGCAGTTCCACAGGCTCCTACGAGCAGTACTTC,CASSSTGSYEQYF
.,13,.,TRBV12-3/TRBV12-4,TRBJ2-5,TGTGCCAGCAGTCAGCCGGGGCAAGAGACCCAGTACTTC,CASSQPGQETQYF
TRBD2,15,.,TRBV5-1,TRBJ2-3,TGCGCCAGCAGCCTTGGACTAGCGGCCGCAGATACGCAGTATTTT,CASSLGLAAADTQYF
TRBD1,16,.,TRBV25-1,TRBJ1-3,TGTGCCAGCAGCCGGGGCAGGGGGCAAGCTGGAAACACCATATATTTT,CASSRGRGQAGNTIYF
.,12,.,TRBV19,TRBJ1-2,TGTGCCAGTAGTATCTCTCAGGGTGGCTACACCTTC,CASSISQGGYTF
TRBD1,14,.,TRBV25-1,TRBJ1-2,TGTGCCAGCAGTGCGGCAGGGGGCGTGTATGGCTACACCTTC,CASSAAGGVYGYTF
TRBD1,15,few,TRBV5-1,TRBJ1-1,TGCGCCAGCAGCAGCCAGACAGGGGTGAACACTGAAGCTTTCTTT,CASSSQTGVNTEAFF
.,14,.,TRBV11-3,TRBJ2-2,TGTGCCAGCAGCCCACGGACAGAGACCGGGGAGCTGTTTTTT,CASSPRTETGELFF
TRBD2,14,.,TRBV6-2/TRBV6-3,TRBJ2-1,TGTGCCAGCAGTTATGGGCTAGCGGGGGGTGAGCAGTTCTTC,CASSYGLAGGEQFF
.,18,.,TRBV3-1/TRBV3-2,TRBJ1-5,TGTGCCAGCAGCCCCGGAGGGCCATTTTCTATTAGCAATCAGCCCCAGCATTTT,CASSPGGPFSISNQPQHF
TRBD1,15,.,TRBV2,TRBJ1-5,TGTGCCAGCAACCCAGACAGGGGGCAAGGTCAGCCCCAGCATTTT,CASNPDRGQGQPQHF
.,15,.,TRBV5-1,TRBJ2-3,TGCGCCAGCAGCTTGGCTCTATCTCTCACAGATACGCAGTATTTT,CASSLALSLTDTQYF
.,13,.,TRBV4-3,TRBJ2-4,TGCGCCAGCAGCCAAAGTAGAGGGAACATTCAGTACTTC,CASSQSRGNIQYF
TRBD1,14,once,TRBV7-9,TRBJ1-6,TGTGCCAGTGAAGGGGGCCTCTATAATTCACCCCTCCACTTT,CASEGGLYNSPLHF
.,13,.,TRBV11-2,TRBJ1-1,TGTGCCAGCAGCTCGAACCCGGGGGTCGGAGCTTTCTTT,CASSSNPGVGAFF
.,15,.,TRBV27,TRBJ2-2,TGTGCCAGCAGGCCCCCGGGACTCCGACCCGGGGAGCTGTTTTTT,CASRPPGLRPGELFF
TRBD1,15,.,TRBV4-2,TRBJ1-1,TGTGCCAGCAGTCCGTCCCCCGACAGGGTTACTGAAGCTTTCTTT,CASSPSPDRVTEAFF
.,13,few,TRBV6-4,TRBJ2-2,TGTGCCAGCAGTGATAGGGGCACCGGGGAGCTGTTTTTT,CASSDRGTGELFF
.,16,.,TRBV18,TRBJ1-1,TGTGCCAGCTCACCCCCACAGGCGATCCCGAACACTGAAGCTTTCTTT,CASSPPQAIPNTEAFF
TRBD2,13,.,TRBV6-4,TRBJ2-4,TGTGCCAGCAGTGACGTTAGCGGGGGGCCTCAGTACTTC,CASSDVSGGPQYF
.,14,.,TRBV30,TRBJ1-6,TGTGCCTGGAGGACGACAGCCAATAATTCACCCCTCCACTTT,CAWRTTANNSPLHF
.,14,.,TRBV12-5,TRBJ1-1,TGTGCTAGTGGTTTATGGGGGGGAAACACTGAAGCTTTCTTT,CASGLWGGNTEAFF
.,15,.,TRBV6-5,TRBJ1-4,TGTGCCAGCAGTTACTCGGCCTCCGCCTATGAAAAACTGTTTTTT,CASSYSASAYEKLFF
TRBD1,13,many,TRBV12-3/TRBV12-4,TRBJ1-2,TGTGCCAGCAGTTTAGGGACAGGCTTTGGCTACACCTTC,CASSLGTGFGYTF
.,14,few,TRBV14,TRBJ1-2,TGTGCCAGCAGCCCCTTAGGGGGGGCCGGTGGCTACACCTTC,CASSPLGGAGGYTF
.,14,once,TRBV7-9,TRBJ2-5,TGTGCCAGCAGCACCACAGGGAGGGGAGAGACCCAGTACTTC,CASSTTGRGETQYF
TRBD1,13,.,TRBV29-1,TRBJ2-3,TGCAGCGCTAGACAGGGGGGCACAGATACGCAGTATTTT,CSARQGGTDTQYF
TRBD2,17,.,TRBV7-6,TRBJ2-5,TGTGCCAGCAGCTCTAACCGACTAGCGGGAGTTCAGGAGACCCAGTACTTC,CASSSNRLAGVQETQYF
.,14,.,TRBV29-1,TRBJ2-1,TGCAGCGTTGCACCAGACCGGACAGCTCAGGGGCAGTTCTTC,CSVAPDRTAQGQFF
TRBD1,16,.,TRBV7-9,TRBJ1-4,TGTGCCAGCAGCCCCAGACAGGGTTGGGAGGAGGAAAAACTGTTTTTT,CASSPRQGWEEEKLFF
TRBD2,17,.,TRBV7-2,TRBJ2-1,TGTGCCAGCAGCTTAGCCAGCGGGGGGAACATTTACAATGAGCAGTTCTTC,CASSLASGGNIYNEQFF
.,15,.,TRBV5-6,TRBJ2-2,TGTGCCAGCACCCAATACCGACTAGTTATCGGGGAGCTGTTTTTT,CASTQYRLVIGELFF
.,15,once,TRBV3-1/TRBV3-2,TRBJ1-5,TGTGCCAGCAGCCAAACAGCGGCCAGCAATCAGCCCCAGCATTTT,CASSQTAASNQPQHF